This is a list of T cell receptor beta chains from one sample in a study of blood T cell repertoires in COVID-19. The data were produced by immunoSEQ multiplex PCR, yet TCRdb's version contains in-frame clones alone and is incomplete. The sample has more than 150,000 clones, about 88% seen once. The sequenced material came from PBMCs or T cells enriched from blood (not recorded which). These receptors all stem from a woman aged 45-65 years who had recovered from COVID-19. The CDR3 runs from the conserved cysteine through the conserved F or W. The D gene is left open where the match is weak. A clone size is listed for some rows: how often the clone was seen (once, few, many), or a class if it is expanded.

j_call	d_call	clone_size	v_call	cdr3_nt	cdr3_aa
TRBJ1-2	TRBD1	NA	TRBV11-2	TGTGCCAGCAGACAGGGGTACTATGGCTACACCTTC	CASRQGYYGYTF
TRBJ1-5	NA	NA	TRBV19	TGTGCCAGTAGTATAGGTGGGGGCCGCAATCAGCCCCAGCATTTT	CASSIGGGRNQPQHF
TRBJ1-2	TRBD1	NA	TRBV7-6	TGTGCCAGCAGCTTTGGGACAGCCACTAACTATGGCTACACCTTC	CASSFGTATNYGYTF
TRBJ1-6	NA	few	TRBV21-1	TGTGCCAGCAGCAATGGAGGGTCCGGGTCACCCCTCCACTTT	CASSNGGSGSPLHF
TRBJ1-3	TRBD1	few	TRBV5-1	TGCGCCAGCAGCTTGGGGGGGACAGCGTCTGGAAACACCATATATTTT	CASSLGGTASGNTIYF
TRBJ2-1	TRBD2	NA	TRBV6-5	TGTGCCAGCAGACTTAGCGGGAGTGCCTACAATGAGCAGTTCTTC	CASRLSGSAYNEQFF
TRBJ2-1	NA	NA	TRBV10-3	TGTGCCATCAGTGACCGGGTCAGCAATGAGCAGTTCTTC	CAISDRVSNEQFF
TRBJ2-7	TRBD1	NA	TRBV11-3	TGTGCCAGCAGCCCAGGGGGCCTCTACGAGCAGTACTTC	CASSPGGLYEQYF
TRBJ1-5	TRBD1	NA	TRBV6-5	TGTGCCAGCAGAACTACAGGGGGCCTTGAGCCCCAGCATTTT	CASRTTGGLEPQHF
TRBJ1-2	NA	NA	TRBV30	TGTGCCTGCTCCCGGGAAAACTTTTATGGCTACACCTTC	CACSRENFYGYTF
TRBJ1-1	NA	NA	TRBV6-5	TGTGCCAGCAGCAGCAACAGGAACACTGAAGCTTTCTTT	CASSSNRNTEAFF
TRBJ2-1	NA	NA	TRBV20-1	TGCAGTGCTAGCGGGTACAATGAGCAGTTCTTC	CSASGYNEQFF
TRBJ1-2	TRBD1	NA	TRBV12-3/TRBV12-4	TGTGCCAGCAGTGATCACAGGGGCGATGGCTACACCTTC	CASSDHRGDGYTF
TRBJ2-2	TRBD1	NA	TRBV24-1	TGTGCCACAGACAGGGGAGAGGGCGGGGAGCTGTTTTTT	CATDRGEGGELFF
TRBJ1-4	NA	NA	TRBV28	TGTGCCAGCTTCAAGGCACGCGACTGGGGACTGGATGAAAAACTGTTTTTT	CASFKARDWGLDEKLFF
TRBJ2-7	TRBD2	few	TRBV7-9	TGTGCCAGCAGCCGGGGACTAGCGGAGGGCTACGAGCAGTACTTC	CASSRGLAEGYEQYF
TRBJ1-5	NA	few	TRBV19	TGTGCCAGTAGTACCCTGGTCAAGCGGGGGGGTGGCAATCAGCCCCAGCATTTT	CASSTLVKRGGGNQPQHF
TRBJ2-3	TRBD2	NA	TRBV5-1	TGCGCCAGCAGCAACCGGGACTACAGCACAGATACGCAGTATTTT	CASSNRDYSTDTQYF